This passage covers 17 T cell receptor beta chains from one sample sequenced in a study of beta chain features in type 1 diabetes (dated by TCRdb to between 2018 and 2020). The receptor library was made with the immunoSEQ multiplex PCR assay. The High Capacity cDNA Reverse Transcription Kit was used to reverse transcribe all of the isolated RNA, meaning that expressed TCRB transcripts were what got sequenced. TCRdb obtained this table from immuneACCESS and retained in-frame rearrangements with V and J assigned. These tables miss some clones; where compared with another copy, unresolved V genes account for less than half of the shortfall, and the remainder is unexplained. This sample lists over 150,000 clones; less than 10% were detected once. The ten largest clones represent under 0.55% of the sample. Paper-wide results and their limitations: In all four CD4+ subsets, TCRB CDR3 length was moderately but significantly shorter in type 1 diabetes patients.

The antigens of these receptors remain unknown. The sequenced sample was central memory CD4+ T cells from blood. The receptors were gathered from a man in his late teens or twenties with type 1 diabetes.

This sequence joins TRBV7-9 and TRBJ2-1; TRBD2 agrees at 13 bases. Germline CDR1 SEHNR, CDR2 FQNEAQ (reference sequence). The CDR3 runs 17 residues. The V segment lost 5 bases and the J segment 8 bases; nucleotides outside the gene matches: 12. The CDR3 spells CASSHGTGTSGIDEQFF. The CDR3 DNA is TGTGCCAGCAGCCACGGGACCGGGACTAGCGGGATAGATGAGCAGTTCTTC.

The chain combines TRBV23-1 with TRBJ2-1; TRBD1 aligns across 12 bases. TRBV23-1 is sorted into the ORF group, with uncertain function. J gave up 6 bases and V 3 bases, and 15 bases lay outside the gene matches. The CDR3 loop spans 19 amino acids. CDR3 residues: CASSHTGTGGFPPPNEQFF. DNA for the CDR3: TGCGCCAGCAGTCACACCGGGACAGGGGGCTTTCCACCCCCCAATGAGCAGTTCTTC.

The rearrangement uses TRBV9 and TRBJ2-5, with 10 nucleotides matching TRBD2. With 3 bases clipped from V and 3 bases from J, the junction kept 5 bases outside the gene matches. Germline V gives CDR1 SGDLS, CDR2 YYNGEE. There are 15 residues in the CDR3. CDR3 in DNA: TGTGCCAGCAGCGCCGGGACTAGCGACGAAGAGACCCAGTACTTC. It specifies CASSAGTSDEETQYF.

Worth noting for this clone: The junction does not match germline at one end; this may be a read error. CDR3 bases: TGTGCCAGCAGCACACAACAGGCCTACGAGCAGTACTTC. It specifies CASSTQQAYEQYF. The chain uses TRBV5-1 and TRBJ2-7; perhaps TRBD1 as D (5 bases). The CDR3 totals 13 residues. CDR1 SGHRS and CDR2 YFSETQ come from the germline V gene.

This clone was found a few times. This sequence joins TRBV15 and TRBJ2-3, with unresolved D. Trimming removed 5 bases at V and 5 bases at J, with 11 bases between. The CDR3 has 13 amino acids. From germline, CDR1 is LNHNV and CDR2 YYDKDF (reference sequence). This chain's CDR3 is CATSWNSGDTQYF. CDR3 DNA: TGTGCCACCAGCTGGAATTCGGGAGATACGCAGTATTTT.

The chain's CDR3 is CARGGVLYNEQFF. In DNA, the CDR3 is TGCGCCAGGGGGGGAGTACTATACAATGAGCAGTTCTTC. The chain has TRBV4-1 and TRBJ2-1; possible D gene TRBD2, 6 bases. Trimming pared 9 bases from V and 4 bases from J, leaving 13 bases between. This CDR3 has 13 amino acids. Germline V gene sequence: CDR1 MGHRA, CDR2 YSYEKL.

This clone turned up a few times. The rearrangement uses TRBV5-1 and TRBJ1-1; perhaps TRBD1 as D (5 bases). Deletions cut 7 bases from V and 1 base from J, with 20 bases between. From germline, CDR1 is SGHRS and CDR2 YFSETQ. CDR3 length: 16 residues. CDR3 nucleotides: TGCGCCAGCGTCCCGGACGACCCTGGACAGAACACTGAAGCTTTCTTT. Translating it yields CASVPDDPGQNTEAFF.

The genes are TRBV18 and TRBJ1-5; D may be TRBD1 (5 bases). This CDR3 contains 16 residues. The germline V gene encodes CDR1 KGHSH and CDR2 LQKENI. Trimming took 0 bases from V and 2 from J, leaving 11 bases between them. The CDR3: CASSPPGRGRNQPQHF. The DNA of the CDR3 is TGTGCCAGCTCACCACCAGGGCGGGGCCGCAATCAGCCCCAGCATTTT.

This clone appeared a few times. The rearrangement joins TRBV6-5 to TRBJ2-5, with D hard to call. In germline, CDR1 is MNHEY, CDR2 SVGAGI. V shed 3 bases and J shed 1 base, with 6 bases lying between them. This CDR3 is built from 13 residues. CDR3 in amino acids: CASSYQFQETQYF. Written as DNA, the CDR3 is TGTGCCAGCAGTTATCAGTTCCAAGAGACCCAGTACTTC.

V gene TRBV5-1 combines with J gene TRBJ2-3, with 14 bases that match TRBD2. V lost 3 bases to trimming and J lost 3 bases; unmatched junction nucleotides: 6. Germline assignment: CDR1 SGHRS and CDR2 YFSETQ. The CDR3 extends over 17 amino acids. CDR3 coding DNA: TGCGCCAGCAGCTCGGGACTAGCGGGAGTAGGGACAGATACGCAGTATTTT. Its protein product is CASSSGLAGVGTDTQYF.

The chain joins TRBV30 to TRBJ1-5; 9 bases match TRBD1. With V trimmed by 2 bases and J by 2 bases, 7 bases remained unmatched. The CDR3 consists of 16 residues. The germline gives CDR1 GTSNPN, CDR2 SVGIG (reference sequence). The CDR3 coding sequence is TGTGCCTGGAGTAGGGGACAGGGATTTGGCAATCAGCCCCAGCATTTT. Its translation: CAWSRGQGFGNQPQHF.

The chain recombines TRBV6-5 with TRBJ1-5; D unresolved. The germline V gene has CDR1 MNHEY and CDR2 SVGAGI. V dropped 5 bases and J dropped 5 bases, with 10 bases sitting between them. The CDR3 runs 13 residues. The CDR3 is CASSVSADQPQHF. The CDR3 DNA is TGTGCCAGCAGTGTCAGCGCTGATCAGCCCCAGCATTTT.

The chain carries TRBV28 and TRBJ2-3, with D perhaps matching TRBD2 (5 bases). The length of the CDR3 is 14 residues. Trimming pared 6 bases from V and 0 bases from J, leaving 10 bases between. The germline gives CDR1 MDHEN, CDR2 SYDVKM. The CDR3, as DNA: TGTGCCAGCAGGCCCGGAGGCAGCACAGATACGCAGTATTTT. It encodes CASRPGGSTDTQYF.

This clone was seen a handful of times. The rearrangement uses TRBV6-1 and TRBJ2-5, with TRBD2 matching 7 bases. The CDR3 extends over 15 amino acids. J gave up 4 bases and V 1 base, and 6 bases lay outside the gene matches. CDR1 and CDR2 (germline): MNHNS, SASEGT. The CDR3 spells CASSEGWEGVETQYF. The CDR3 bases are TGTGCCAGCAGTGAAGGGTGGGAGGGTGTAGAGACCCAGTACTTC.

The V gene is TRBV9, the J gene TRBJ2-5, with no clear D. This CDR3 region has 15 residues. V was clipped by 2 bases and J by 4 bases, with 15 bases between them. CDR1 and CDR2 from the germline V gene are SGDLS and YYNGEE. CDR3 in amino acids: CASSVGPGWAETQYF. DNA for the CDR3: TGTGCCAGCAGCGTCGGTCCCGGTTGGGCAGAGACCCAGTACTTC.

The chain uses TRBV30 and TRBJ2-5; 14 bases map to TRBD2. The CDR3 totals 17 residues. Germline-derived CDR1 and CDR2 are GTSNPN and SVGIG (reference sequence). J was trimmed by 2 bases and V by 0 bases; bases with no gene match: 5. The CDR3 sequence is CAWSVRLAGGQQETQYF. The CDR3 DNA follows: TGTGCCTGGAGTGTACGACTAGCGGGGGGGCAACAAGAGACCCAGTACTTC.

This clone was detected a few times. This chain links TRBV7-2 with TRBJ2-7, with D possibly being TRBD2 (6 bases). Trimming shortened V by 1 base and J by 1 base, and 8 bases separated the two germline ends. Germline V gene lookup returns CDR1 SGHTA and CDR2 FQGNSA. This CDR3 contains 14 residues. The CDR3 bases are TGTGCCAGCAGCTTAGGCCGGGGGTCCTACGAGCAGTACTTC. Its protein is CASSLGRGSYEQYF.